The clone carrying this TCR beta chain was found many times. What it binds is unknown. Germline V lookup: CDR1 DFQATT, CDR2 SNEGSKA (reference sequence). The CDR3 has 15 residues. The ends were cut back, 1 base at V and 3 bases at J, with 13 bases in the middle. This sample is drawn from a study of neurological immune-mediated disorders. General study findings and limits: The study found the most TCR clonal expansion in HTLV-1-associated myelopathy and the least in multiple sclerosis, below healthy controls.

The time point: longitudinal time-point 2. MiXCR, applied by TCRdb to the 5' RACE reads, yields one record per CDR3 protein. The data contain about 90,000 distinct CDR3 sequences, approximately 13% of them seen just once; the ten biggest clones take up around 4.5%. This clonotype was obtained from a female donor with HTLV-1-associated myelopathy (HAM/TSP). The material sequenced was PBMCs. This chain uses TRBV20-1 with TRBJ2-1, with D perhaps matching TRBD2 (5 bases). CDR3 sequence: CSARGPSRIYNEQFF. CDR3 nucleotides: TGCAGTGCTAGAGGTCCTAGCAGAATCTACAATGAGCAGTTCTTC.